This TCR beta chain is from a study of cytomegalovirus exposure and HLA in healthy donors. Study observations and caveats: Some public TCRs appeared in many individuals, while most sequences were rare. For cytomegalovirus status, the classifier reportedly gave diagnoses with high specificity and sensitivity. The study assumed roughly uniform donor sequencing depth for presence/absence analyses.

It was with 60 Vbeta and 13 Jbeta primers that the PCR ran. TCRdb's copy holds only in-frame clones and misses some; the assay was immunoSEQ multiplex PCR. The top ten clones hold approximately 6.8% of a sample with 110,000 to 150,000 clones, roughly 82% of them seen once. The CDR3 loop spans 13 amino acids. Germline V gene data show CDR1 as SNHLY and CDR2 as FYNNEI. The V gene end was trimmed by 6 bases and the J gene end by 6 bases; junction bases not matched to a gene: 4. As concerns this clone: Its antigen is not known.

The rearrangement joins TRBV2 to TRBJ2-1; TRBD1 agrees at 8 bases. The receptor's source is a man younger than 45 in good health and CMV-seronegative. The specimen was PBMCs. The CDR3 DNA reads TGTGCCAGCAGCGTAGACAGGGGCAATGAGCAGTTCTTC. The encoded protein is CASSVDRGNEQFF.